The 26 T cell receptor beta chains given below trace back to one sample, sequenced in a study of early T cells in non-severe SARS-CoV-2 infection. Using its own MiXCR run on the 5' RACE reads, TCRdb lists one record per CDR3 protein. Of more than 65,000 distinct CDR3 sequences listed, less than 15% were seen once; the top ten hold 5.2%. Source material: whole blood. These receptors all come from an adult who was a healthcare worker with PCR-confirmed SARS-CoV-2 infection or an uninfected control (not recorded which).

This clonotype was counted between two and nine times. The CDR3 spells CASSQDLPGVGGEQYF. The CDR3 coding sequence is TGTGCCAGCAGCCAAGATCTCCCCGGGGTTGGAGGGGAGCAGTACTTC. The chain couples TRBV3-1 to TRBJ2-7, with TRBD2 as a possible D gene (6 bases). Germline CDR1 reads LGHDT; CDR2 reads YNNKEL (reference sequence). V lost 0 bases, J lost 7 bases, and 19 bases lay in between. The CDR3 runs to 16 residues.

CDR3: CASSLGRDHDQPQHF. In DNA, the CDR3 is TGTGCCAGCAGCTTGGGCCGGGACCATGATCAGCCCCAGCATTTT. The V call is TRBV5-6, the J call TRBJ1-5; tentative D call: TRBD1 (5 bases). The V and J ends lost 0 bases and 5 bases respectively, with 12 bases between them. The CDR3 has 15 amino acids. Germline V gene lookup returns CDR1 SGHDT and CDR2 YYEEEE.

The chain links TRBV2 to TRBJ2-7, with TRBD2 matching over 8 bases. Germline V gives CDR1 SNHLY, CDR2 FYNNEI. V shed 8 bases and J 2 bases; nucleotides not matched to a gene: 14. The CDR3 has 16 amino acids. Written as DNA, the CDR3 is TGTGCCAGCCTTCGCGGTGGCCTAGCGGGTACCTACGAGCAGTACTTC. Encoded protein: CASLRGGLAGTYEQYF.

In its sample, this clonotype was seen a few times. This chain's CDR3 is CASSLAGTSAPLGNTIYF. In nucleotides, the CDR3 is TGTGCCAGCAGCTTAGCGGGGACATCTGCTCCTCTCGGAAACACCATATATTTT. The J gene is TRBJ1-3, the V gene TRBV7-6; D perhaps matches TRBD1 (6 bases). The CDR3 consists of 18 residues. Germline-derived CDR1 and CDR2 are SGHVS and FNYEAQ. V lost 0 bases and J lost 4, with 19 bases in between.

This clonotype is large (0.1 to 1%) by share. The chain couples TRBV7-3 to TRBJ1-1; D is perhaps TRBD1 (6 bases). The germline V and J ends were trimmed by 1 base and 8 bases, with 14 bases remaining between them. Looked up from germline, CDR1 is SGHTA and CDR2 is FQGTGA. This CDR3 region has 14 residues. The CDR3 DNA reads as TGTGCCAGCAGCTTAATGGGGGGCCCCAACGAAGCTTTCTTT. Translated: CASSLMGGPNEAFF.

The table lists this clonotype with a few counts. The genes are TRBV5-1 and TRBJ2-7; TRBD1 agrees at 10 bases. The CDR3 sequence is 15 residues long. V dropped 5 bases and J dropped 1; count of bases not matched to a gene: 6. CDR1 SGHRS and CDR2 YFSETQ come from the germline V gene. The CDR3 bases are TGCGCCAGCAGTCCAGGACAGGGGGGATCCTACGAGCAGTACTTC. Translated: CASSPGQGGSYEQYF.

This rearrangement joins TRBV20-1 to TRBJ1-1; a possible D gene is TRBD1 (5 bases). Germline values: CDR1 DFQATT, CDR2 SNEGSKA (reference sequence). Trimming took off 6 bases at V and 3 bases at J, with 17 bases between the two ends. This CDR3 has 14 residues. The chain's CDR3 is CSADRLVGDTEAFF. The CDR3, as DNA: TGCAGTGCAGACCGGCTCGTGGGGGACACTGAAGCTTTCTTT.

The chain has TRBV6-5 and TRBJ1-6, with 7 bases lining up with TRBD1. V gave up 0 bases and J gave up 6 bases; unmatched junction bases: 8. The germline V gene encodes CDR1 MNHEY and CDR2 SVGAGI. There are 17 residues in the CDR3. CDR3 in amino acids: CASSYSSNRGLNSPLHF. CDR3 nucleotide sequence: TGTGCCAGCAGTTACTCGTCGAACAGGGGTCTTAATTCACCCCTCCACTTT.

In this sample, this clonotype turned up many times. The V call is TRBV6-2 or TRBV6-3, the J call TRBJ1-3, with TRBD1 as a possible D gene (6 bases). This CDR3 has 15 residues. CDR1 is MNHEY and CDR2 is SVGEGT in the germline V gene. Trimming pared 7 bases from V and 1 base from J, leaving 14 bases between. CDR3 region: CASNPRTASGNTIYF. CDR3 DNA sequence: TGTGCCAGCAATCCTAGGACAGCTTCTGGAAACACCATATATTTT.

This clonotype was detected many times. The chain links TRBV3-1 to TRBJ1-1; 8 bases map to TRBD1. V shed 4 bases, J shed 3 bases, and the junction held 4 bases outside the gene matches. CDR1 LGHDT and CDR2 YNNKEL come from the germline V gene (reference sequence). This CDR3 spans 14 amino acids. DNA for the CDR3: TGTGCCAGCAGCCGCGAGACAGGGGACACTGAAGCTTTCTTT. Protein sequence: CASSRETGDTEAFF.

This clonotype was counted many times. This chain connects TRBV7-2 to TRBJ2-5; perhaps TRBD1 as D (6 bases). CDR3 length equals 13 residues. V was shortened by 5 bases and J by 4 bases, with 11 bases between the two germline ends. Per germline, CDR1 SGHTA and CDR2 FQGNSA. CDR3 nucleotide sequence: TGTGCCAGCAGCCGTACAGGGCGAGAGACCCAGTACTTC. Residues: CASSRTGRETQYF. Complete variable domain (other parts from reference TRBV7-2 and TRBJ2-5): GAGVSQSPSNKVTEKGKDVELRCDPISGHTALYWYRQSLGQGLEFLIYFQGNSAPDKSGLPSDRFSAERTGGSVSTLTIQRTQQEDSAVYLCASSRTGRETQYFGPGTRLLVL.

This clonotype occurred a few times. The V and J genes are TRBV4-1 and TRBJ1-1, with D hard to call. Looked up from germline, CDR1 is MGHRA and CDR2 is YSYEKL. This CDR3 has 14 residues. V lost 6 bases to trimming and J lost 1 base, with 12 bases between them. The chain's CDR3 is CASRGQLKNTEAFF. In DNA, the CDR3 is TGCGCCAGCAGAGGCCAGCTTAAGAACACTGAAGCTTTCTTT.

The table lists this clonotype with many counts. The rearrangement links TRBV20-1 to TRBJ1-6, with 8 nucleotides matching TRBD1. The V gene end was trimmed by 1 base and the J gene end by 13 bases; junction bases not matched to a gene: 9. CDR1 and CDR2 (germline): DFQATT, SNEGSKA (reference sequence). The CDR3 runs 14 residues. The CDR3 is CSARGQGLFPPLHF. CDR3 in DNA: TGCAGTGCTAGAGGACAGGGGTTATTTCCCCCCCTCCACTTT.

This clonotype came up many times. The chain combines TRBV29-1 with TRBJ2-1; D may be TRBD2 (6 bases). Per the germline V gene, CDR1 is SQVTM and CDR2 is ANQGSEA. The V gene lost 8 bases and the J gene lost 5 bases, with 19 bases spanning the gap. The CDR3 contains 14 residues. Written as DNA, the CDR3 is TGCAGCTCCCGGCTGCGGGGTTTCGACAATGAGCAGTTCTTC. This encodes CSSRLRGFDNEQFF.

This clonotype was observed many times. This sequence joins TRBV7-9 and TRBJ2-7, with 9 bases aligning to TRBD1. CDR1 is SEHNR and CDR2 is FQNEAQ in the germline V gene (reference sequence). Trimming took 5 bases from V and 6 from J; bases not matched to a gene: 11. This CDR3 contains 15 residues. For the CDR3, the DNA is TGTGCCAGCAGCAATAGGGGACAGGGCGCGAGCGAGCAGTACTTC. It encodes CASSNRGQGASEQYF.

The rearrangement uses TRBV7-2 and TRBJ2-3, with TRBD2 identical over 9 bases. CDR1 and CDR2 (germline): SGHTA, FQGNSA. The CDR3 sequence is 15 residues long. Trimming cost V 5 bases and J 2 bases; bases outside gene matches: 5. CDR3 DNA sequence: TGTGCCAGCAGCCAAGCGGGAGGTGACACAGATACGCAGTATTTT. Translated, it gives CASSQAGGDTDTQYF.

This clonotype was seen more than once but under ten times. The chain uses TRBV5-1 and TRBJ2-3; tentatively, D is TRBD2 (6 bases). Germline assignment: CDR1 SGHRS and CDR2 YFSETQ. V lost 0 bases and J lost 4, with 9 bases in between. The CDR3 extends over 14 amino acids. CDR3 coding DNA: TGCGCCAGCAGCTTGGATACTAGCCCAGATACGCAGTATTTT. This codes for CASSLDTSPDTQYF.

This clonotype came up many times. The chain has TRBV5-1 and TRBJ1-1; D might be TRBD1 (5 bases). V dropped 4 bases and J dropped 4 bases, with 14 bases sitting between them. This CDR3 region has 14 residues. Germline V gene data show CDR1 as SGHRS and CDR2 as YFSETQ. The CDR3 reads CASSARRQSTEAFF. CDR3 bases: TGCGCCAGCAGCGCCCGGAGACAGTCCACTGAAGCTTTCTTT.

This clonotype showed up many times. The chain joins TRBV19 to TRBJ1-4; 7 bases fit TRBD1. The CDR3 is 12 residues long. V shed 7 bases, J shed 8 bases, and the junction held 4 bases outside the gene matches. Germline-derived CDR1 and CDR2 are LNHDA and SQIVND (reference sequence). The CDR3: CASMRGHEKLFF. The DNA for the CDR3 is TGTGCCAGTATGAGGGGGCACGAAAAACTGTTTTTT.

V gene TRBV4-2 combines with J gene TRBJ2-5; 7 bases align to TRBD1. The germline CDR1 and CDR2 sequences are LGHNA and YNFKEQ. The V and J ends lost 3 bases and 4 bases, in that order; junction bases with no gene match: 11. This CDR3 has 16 amino acids. The CDR3 sequence is CASSHPGPPGGETQYF. The CDR3 DNA follows: TGTGCCAGCAGCCATCCGGGCCCTCCAGGGGGAGAGACCCAGTACTTC.

This clonotype was counted only a few times. The rearrangement uses TRBV4-3 and TRBJ1-1; possible D gene TRBD1, 6 bases. CDR1 LGHNA and CDR2 YSLEER come from the germline V gene. CDR3 length equals 14 residues. V was shortened by 0 bases and J by 4 bases, with 9 bases between the two germline ends. The chain's CDR3 is CASSQEGRGTEAFF. DNA of the CDR3: TGCGCCAGCAGCCAAGAGGGCAGGGGCACTGAAGCTTTCTTT.

The chain joins TRBV27 to TRBJ2-7; 8 nucleotides match TRBD1. The V segment lost 5 bases and the J segment 6 bases; nucleotides outside the gene matches: 6. The germline V gene has CDR1 MNHEY and CDR2 SMNVEV (reference sequence). The CDR3 covers 13 residues. The CDR3 sequence: CASSRDRPSEQYF. The CDR3 DNA is TGTGCCAGCAGTAGGGACAGGCCCTCCGAGCAGTACTTC.

The J gene is TRBJ1-6, the V gene TRBV27; D is undetermined. Germline values: CDR1 MNHEY, CDR2 SMNVEV (reference sequence). V lost 3 bases and J lost 7, with 10 bases in between. CDR3 length equals 14 residues. The CDR3 region is CASSLNGLNSPLHF. The DNA of the CDR3 is TGTGCCAGCAGTTTGAACGGACTAAATTCACCCCTCCACTTT.

This clonotype was detected ten times or more. The chain carries TRBV3-1 and TRBJ2-5; D gene ambiguous. V gave up 4 bases and J gave up 4 bases, with 22 bases separating them. Looked up from germline, CDR1 is LGHDT and CDR2 is YNNKEL (reference sequence). The CDR3 is 17 residues long. The CDR3 protein is CASSLTRASRASETQYF. CDR3 DNA sequence: TGTGCCAGCAGCCTCACACGGGCTAGTAGGGCTTCAGAGACCCAGTACTTC.

This clonotype was picked up many times. This rearrangement joins TRBV2 to TRBJ2-1; 7 nucleotides line up with TRBD2. Germline lookup yields CDR1 SNHLY and CDR2 FYNNEI. V was clipped by 2 bases and J by 6 bases; unmatched bases: 4. CDR3 length: 14 amino acids. CDR3 amino acids: CASSEFSGGNEQFF. CDR3 sequence (DNA): TGTGCCAGCAGTGAATTTTCGGGGGGCAATGAGCAGTTCTTC.

The chain has TRBV3-1 and TRBJ2-7; possibly TRBD2 for D (6 bases). The germline CDR1 and CDR2 sequences are LGHDT and YNNKEL (reference sequence). The CDR3 extends over 14 amino acids. Trimming took 1 base from V and 3 from J, leaving 10 bases between them. The CDR3 DNA reads TGTGCCAGCAGCCAAGGGGGACTTCGCTACGAGCAGTACTTC. Its protein is CASSQGGLRYEQYF.